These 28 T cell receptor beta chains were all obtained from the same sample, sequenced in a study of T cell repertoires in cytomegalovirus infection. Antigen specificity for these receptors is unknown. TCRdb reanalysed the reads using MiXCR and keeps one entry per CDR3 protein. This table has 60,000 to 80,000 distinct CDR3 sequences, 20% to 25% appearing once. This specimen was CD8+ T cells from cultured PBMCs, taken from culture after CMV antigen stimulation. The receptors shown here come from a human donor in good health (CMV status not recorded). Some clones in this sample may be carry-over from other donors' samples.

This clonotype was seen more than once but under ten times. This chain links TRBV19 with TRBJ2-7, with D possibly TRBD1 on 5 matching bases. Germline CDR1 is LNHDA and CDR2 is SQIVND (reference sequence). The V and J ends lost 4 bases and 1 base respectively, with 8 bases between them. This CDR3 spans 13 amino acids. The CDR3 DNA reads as TGTGCCAGTAGTACACAGGTATCCTACGAGCAGTACTTC. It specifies CASSTQVSYEQYF.

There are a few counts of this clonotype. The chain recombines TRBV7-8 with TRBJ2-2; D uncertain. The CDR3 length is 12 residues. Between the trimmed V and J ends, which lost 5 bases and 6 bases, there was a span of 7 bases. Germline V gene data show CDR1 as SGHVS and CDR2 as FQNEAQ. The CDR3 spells CASSPYPGELFF. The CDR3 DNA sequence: TGTGCCAGCAGCCCTTATCCCGGGGAGCTGTTTTTT.

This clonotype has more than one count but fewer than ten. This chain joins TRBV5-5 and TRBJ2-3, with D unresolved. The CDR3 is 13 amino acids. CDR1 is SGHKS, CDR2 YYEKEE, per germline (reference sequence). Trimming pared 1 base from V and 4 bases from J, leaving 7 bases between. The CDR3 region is CASSLRRPDTQYF. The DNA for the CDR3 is TGTGCCAGCAGCTTGAGACGTCCAGATACGCAGTATTTT.

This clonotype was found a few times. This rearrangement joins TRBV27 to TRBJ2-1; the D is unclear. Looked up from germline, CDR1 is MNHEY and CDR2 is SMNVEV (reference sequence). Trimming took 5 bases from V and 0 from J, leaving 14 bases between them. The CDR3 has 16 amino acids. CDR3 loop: CASSPGTPPSYNEQFF. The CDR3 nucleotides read TGTGCCAGCAGTCCGGGCACCCCGCCCTCCTACAATGAGCAGTTCTTC.

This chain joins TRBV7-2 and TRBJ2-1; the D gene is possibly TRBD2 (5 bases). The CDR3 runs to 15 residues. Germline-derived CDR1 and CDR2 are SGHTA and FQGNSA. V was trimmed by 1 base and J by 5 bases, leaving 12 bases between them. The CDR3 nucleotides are TGTGCCAGCAGCTTAGTCGGGGTTTCGGACAATGAGCAGTTCTTC. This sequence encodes CASSLVGVSDNEQFF.

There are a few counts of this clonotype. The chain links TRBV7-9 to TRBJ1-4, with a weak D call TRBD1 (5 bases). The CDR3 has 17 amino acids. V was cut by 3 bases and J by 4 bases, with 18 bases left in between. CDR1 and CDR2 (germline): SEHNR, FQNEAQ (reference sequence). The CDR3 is CASSFSGTGIVNEKLFF. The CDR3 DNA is TGTGCCAGCAGCTTCTCCGGGACGGGGATCGTTAATGAAAAACTGTTTTTT. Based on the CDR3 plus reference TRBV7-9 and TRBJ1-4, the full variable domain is DTGVSQNPRHKITKRGQNVTFRCDPISEHNRLYWYRQTLGQGPEFLTYFQNEAQLEKSRLLSDRFSAERPKGSFSTLEIQRTEQGDSAMYLCASSFSGTGIVNEKLFFGSGTQLSVL.

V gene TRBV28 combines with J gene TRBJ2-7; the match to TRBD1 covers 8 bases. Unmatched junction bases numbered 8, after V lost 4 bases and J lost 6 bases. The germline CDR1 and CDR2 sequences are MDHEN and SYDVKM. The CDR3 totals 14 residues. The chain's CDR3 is CASSSGRGPTEQYF. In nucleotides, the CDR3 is TGTGCCAGCAGTTCCGGCAGGGGGCCCACCGAGCAGTACTTC.

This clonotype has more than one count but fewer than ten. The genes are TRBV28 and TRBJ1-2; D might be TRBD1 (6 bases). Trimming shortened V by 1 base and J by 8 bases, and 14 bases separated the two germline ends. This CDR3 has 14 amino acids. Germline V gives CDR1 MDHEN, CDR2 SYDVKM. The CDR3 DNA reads TGTGCCAGCAGTTTATTCCAATCAGGGGAGGGCTACACCTTC. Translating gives CASSLFQSGEGYTF.

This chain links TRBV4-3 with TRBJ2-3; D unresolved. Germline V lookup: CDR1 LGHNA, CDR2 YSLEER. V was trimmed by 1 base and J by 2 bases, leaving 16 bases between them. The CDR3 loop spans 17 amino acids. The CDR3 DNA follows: TGCGCCAGCAGCCAAGGGAGTGGTGGGGTCAACACAGATACGCAGTATTTT. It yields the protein CASSQGSGGVNTDTQYF.

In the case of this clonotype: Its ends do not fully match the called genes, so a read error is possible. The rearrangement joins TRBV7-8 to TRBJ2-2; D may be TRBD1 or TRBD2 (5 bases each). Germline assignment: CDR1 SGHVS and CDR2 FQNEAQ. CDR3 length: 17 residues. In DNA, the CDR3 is TGTACCAGCAGCTTATACGGGACCGCGAGCGGCACCGGGGAGCTGTTTTTT. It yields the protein CTSSLYGTASGTGELFF.

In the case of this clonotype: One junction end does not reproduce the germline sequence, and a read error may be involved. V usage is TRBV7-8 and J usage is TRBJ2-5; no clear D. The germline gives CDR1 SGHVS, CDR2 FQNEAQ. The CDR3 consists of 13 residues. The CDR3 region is CASSLGARETQNF. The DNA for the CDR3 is TGTGCCAGCAGCTTAGGGGCACGTGAGACCCAGAACTTC.

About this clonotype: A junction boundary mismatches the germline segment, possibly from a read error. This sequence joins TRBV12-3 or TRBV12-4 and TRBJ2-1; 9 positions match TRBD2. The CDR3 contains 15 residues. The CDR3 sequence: CASIYGGGAYNEQFF. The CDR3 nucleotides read TGTGCCAGCATCTATGGCGGGGGGGCCTATAATGAGCAGTTCTTC.

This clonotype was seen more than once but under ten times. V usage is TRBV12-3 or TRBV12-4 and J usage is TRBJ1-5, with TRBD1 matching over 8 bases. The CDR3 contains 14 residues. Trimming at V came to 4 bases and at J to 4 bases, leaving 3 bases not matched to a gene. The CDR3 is CASSWTGLNQPQHF. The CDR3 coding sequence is TGTGCCAGCAGTTGGACAGGGCTGAATCAGCCCCAGCATTTT.

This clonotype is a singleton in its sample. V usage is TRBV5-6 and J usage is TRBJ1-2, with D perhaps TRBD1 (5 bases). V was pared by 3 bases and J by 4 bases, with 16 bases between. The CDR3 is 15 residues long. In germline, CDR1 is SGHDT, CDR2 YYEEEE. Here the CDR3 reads CASSWGDSLGYGYTF. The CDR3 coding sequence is TGTGCCAGCAGCTGGGGAGACAGTCTCGGCTATGGCTACACCTTC.

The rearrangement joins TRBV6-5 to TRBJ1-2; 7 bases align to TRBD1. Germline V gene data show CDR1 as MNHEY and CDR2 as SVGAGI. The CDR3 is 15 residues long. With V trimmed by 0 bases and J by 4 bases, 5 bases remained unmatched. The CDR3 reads CASSYSPTGFYGYTF. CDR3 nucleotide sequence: TGTGCCAGCAGTTACTCCCCGACAGGGTTCTATGGCTACACCTTC.

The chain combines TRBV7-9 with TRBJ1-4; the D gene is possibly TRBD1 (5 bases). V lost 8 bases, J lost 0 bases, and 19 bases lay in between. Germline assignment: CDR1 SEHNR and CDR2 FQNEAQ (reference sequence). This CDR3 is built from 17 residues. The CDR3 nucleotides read TGTGCCAGCCTCAGTACGGGGGACTCTGCAACTAATGAAAAACTGTTTTTT. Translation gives CASLSTGDSATNEKLFF.

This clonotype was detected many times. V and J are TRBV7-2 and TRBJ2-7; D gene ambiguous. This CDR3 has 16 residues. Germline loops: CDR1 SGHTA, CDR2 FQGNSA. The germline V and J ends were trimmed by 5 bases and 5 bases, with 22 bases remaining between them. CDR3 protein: CASSAPLQNSYDEQYF. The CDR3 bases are TGTGCCAGCAGCGCGCCCTTACAGAATTCCTACGACGAGCAGTACTTC.

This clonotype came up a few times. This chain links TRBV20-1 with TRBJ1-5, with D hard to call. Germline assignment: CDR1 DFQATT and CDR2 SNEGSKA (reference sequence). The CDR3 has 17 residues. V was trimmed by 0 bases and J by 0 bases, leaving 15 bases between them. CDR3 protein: CSARDYIDFGSNQPQHF. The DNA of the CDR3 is TGCAGTGCTAGAGATTATATTGACTTCGGTAGCAATCAGCCCCAGCATTTT.

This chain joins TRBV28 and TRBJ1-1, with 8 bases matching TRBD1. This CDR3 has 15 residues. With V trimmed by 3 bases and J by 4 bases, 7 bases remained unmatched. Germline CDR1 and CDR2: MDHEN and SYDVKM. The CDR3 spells CASSFIRGRGTEAFF. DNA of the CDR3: TGTGCCAGCAGTTTTATCAGGGGGCGAGGCACTGAAGCTTTCTTT.

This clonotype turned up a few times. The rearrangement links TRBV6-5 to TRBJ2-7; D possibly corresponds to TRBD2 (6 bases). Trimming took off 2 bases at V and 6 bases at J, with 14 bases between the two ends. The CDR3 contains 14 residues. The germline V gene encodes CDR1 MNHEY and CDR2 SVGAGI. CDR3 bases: TGTGCCAGCAGTTACCGGAGGGGTACTAGCGAGCAGTACTTC. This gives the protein CASSYRRGTSEQYF.

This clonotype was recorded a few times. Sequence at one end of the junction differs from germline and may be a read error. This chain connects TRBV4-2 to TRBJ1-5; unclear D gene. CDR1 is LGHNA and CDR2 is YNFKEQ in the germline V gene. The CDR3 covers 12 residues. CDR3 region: CASSQDNQPQHF. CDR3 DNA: TGTGCCAGCAGTCAAGACAATCAGCCCCAGCATTTT.

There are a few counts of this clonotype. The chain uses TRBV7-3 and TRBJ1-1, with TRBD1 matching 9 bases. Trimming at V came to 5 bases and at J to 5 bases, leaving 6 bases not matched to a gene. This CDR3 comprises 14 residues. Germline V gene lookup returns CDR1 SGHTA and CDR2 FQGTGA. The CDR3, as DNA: TGTGCCAGCAGCGCACAGGGGGCTCGAACTGAAGCTTTCTTT. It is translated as CASSAQGARTEAFF.

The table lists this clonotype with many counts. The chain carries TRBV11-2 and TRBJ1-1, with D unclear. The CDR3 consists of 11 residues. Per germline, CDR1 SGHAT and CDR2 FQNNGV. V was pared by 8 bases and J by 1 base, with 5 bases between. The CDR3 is CASGQNTEAFF. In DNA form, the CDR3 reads TGTGCCAGCGGCCAGAACACTGAAGCTTTCTTT.

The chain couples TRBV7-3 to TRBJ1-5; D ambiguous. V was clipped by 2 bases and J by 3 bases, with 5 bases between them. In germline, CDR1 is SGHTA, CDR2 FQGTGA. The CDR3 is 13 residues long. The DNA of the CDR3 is TGTGCCAGCAGCTTATCATTCAATCAGCCCCAGCATTTT. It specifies CASSLSFNQPQHF.

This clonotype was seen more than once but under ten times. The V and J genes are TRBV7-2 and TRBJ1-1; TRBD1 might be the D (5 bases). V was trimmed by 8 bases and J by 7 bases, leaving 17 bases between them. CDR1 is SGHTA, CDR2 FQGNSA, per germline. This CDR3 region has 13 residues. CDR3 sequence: CASSGTIAGEAFF. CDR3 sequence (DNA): TGTGCCAGCTCAGGGACTATTGCCGGTGAAGCTTTCTTT. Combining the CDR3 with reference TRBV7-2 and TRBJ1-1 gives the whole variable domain GAGVSQSPSNKVTEKGKDVELRCDPISGHTALYWYRQSLGQGLEFLIYFQGNSAPDKSGLPSDRFSAERTGGSVSTLTIQRTQQEDSAVYLCASSGTIAGEAFFGQGTRLTVV.

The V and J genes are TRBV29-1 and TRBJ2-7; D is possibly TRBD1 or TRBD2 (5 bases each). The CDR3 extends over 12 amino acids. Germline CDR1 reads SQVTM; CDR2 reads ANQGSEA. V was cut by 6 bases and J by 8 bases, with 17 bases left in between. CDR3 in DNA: TGCAGCGTGGCTTCCGGGGCAAGCCAGCAGTACTTC. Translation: CSVASGASQQYF.

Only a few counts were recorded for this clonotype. For the CDR3, the DNA is TGTGCCAGCAGCTTGCCGGGACAGGGCTTGGATGAGCAGTTCTTC. This codes for CASSLPGQGLDEQFF. The genes are TRBV7-9 and TRBJ2-1, with 9 bases that match TRBD1. The CDR3 sequence is 15 residues long. Germline values: CDR1 SEHNR, CDR2 FQNEAQ (reference sequence). Trimming cost V 3 bases and J 8 bases; bases outside gene matches: 8.

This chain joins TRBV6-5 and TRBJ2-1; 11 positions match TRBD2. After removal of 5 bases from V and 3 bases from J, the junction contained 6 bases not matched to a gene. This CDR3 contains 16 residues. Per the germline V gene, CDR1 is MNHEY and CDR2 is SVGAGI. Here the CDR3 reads CASSPGLAVVYNEQFF. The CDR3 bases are TGTGCCAGCAGTCCGGGACTAGCGGTGGTCTACAATGAGCAGTTCTTC.